This TCR beta chain was identified in a study of response to subunit inactivated influenza vaccine. TCRdb reprocessed the RT-PCR reads with MiXCR, giving one entry per CDR3 protein. This sample carries fewer than 700,000 distinct CDR3 sequences, 13% of them seen once, and the ten largest clones take around 14%. Note on this clonotype: The target antigen is unknown.

General study results and limits: The authors offered the suggestion that each seasonal influenza vaccination recruits few new T cells.

Looked up from germline, CDR1 is SGHRS and CDR2 is YFSETQ. Trimming removed 4 bases at V and 0 bases at J, with 11 bases between. This CDR3 spans 16 amino acids. The gene calls are TRBV5-1 and TRBJ1-6, with D tentatively TRBD1 (5 bases). The specimen was PBMCs from blood, collected more than 35 days after vaccination. The TCR was taken from a man aged 50-59 years who received an inactivated influenza vaccine. This chain's CDR3 is CASSRTPSSYNSPLHF. CDR3 nucleotide sequence: TGCGCCAGCAGCCGGACACCGAGCTCCTATAATTCACCCCTCCACTTT. Together with reference TRBV5-1 and TRBJ1-6, the CDR3 gives the full variable domain: KAGVTQTPRYLIKTRGQQVTLSCSPISGHRSVSWYQQTPGQGLQFLFEYFSETQRNKGNFPGRFSGRQFSNSRSEMNVSTLELGDSALYLCASSRTPSSYNSPLHFGNGTRLTVT.